The 28 T cell receptor beta chains reported below all come from one sample, sequenced in a study of blood T cell repertoires in COVID-19. Produced via immunoSEQ multiplex PCR; TCRdb's table is partial and in-frame only. The table includes over 100,000 clones, about nine tenths detected once. Sequenced sample: peripheral blood. Receptors originate from a middle-aged man with acute or convalescent COVID-19.

This chain's CDR3 is CASSAGLNQPQHF. In DNA form, the CDR3 reads TGCGCCAGCAGCGCCGGACTTAATCAGCCCCAGCATTTT. This sequence joins TRBV5-1 and TRBJ1-5; D is ambiguous. Germline V lookup: CDR1 SGHRS, CDR2 YFSETQ. The V end was cut by 4 bases, the J end by 4 bases, with 9 bases between. This CDR3 region has 13 residues.

The genes are TRBV28 and TRBJ2-7; 9 bases line up with TRBD1. Germline V gene sequence: CDR1 MDHEN, CDR2 SYDVKM. The CDR3 is made up of 16 amino acids. The trim removed 4 bases at V and 9 bases at J, leaving 16 bases unmatched. CDR3 residues: CASSSEGQGSSGAQYF. Here the CDR3 DNA reads TGTGCCAGCAGTTCAGAGGGACAGGGTAGCTCTGGAGCGCAGTACTTC.

The V call is TRBV29-1, the J call TRBJ1-4; D unresolved. The CDR3 covers 12 residues. The V end was cut by 7 bases, the J end by 0 bases, with 6 bases between. Germline-derived CDR1 and CDR2 are SQVTM and ANQGSEA. In DNA form, the CDR3 reads TGCAGCGCAGCCGCAACTAATGAAAAACTGTTTTTT. This codes for CSAAATNEKLFF.

V usage is TRBV7-3 and J usage is TRBJ2-3; 12 nucleotides line up with TRBD2. This CDR3 has 15 amino acids. Looked up from germline, CDR1 is SGHTA and CDR2 is FQGTGA. V dropped 4 bases and J dropped 5; count of bases not matched to a gene: 4. This chain's CDR3 is CASSYGLAGLDTQYF. CDR3 bases: TGTGCCAGCAGCTATGGACTAGCGGGGTTAGATACGCAGTATTTT.

V is TRBV3-1 (or the pseudogene TRBV3-2) and J is TRBJ2-6; the D gene is possibly TRBD2 (5 bases). V was shortened by 1 base and J by 2 bases, with 6 bases between the two germline ends. The CDR3 totals 15 residues. The germline CDR1 and CDR2 sequences are LGHDT and YNNKEL (reference sequence). The CDR3 reads CASSQGETGANVLTF. The CDR3 nucleotides are TGTGCCAGCAGCCAAGGGGAGACTGGGGCCAACGTCCTGACTTTC.

The chain combines TRBV19 with TRBJ2-7; 9 bases map to TRBD1. Per germline, CDR1 LNHDA and CDR2 SQIVND (reference sequence). V trimming: 1 base; J trimming: 4 bases; junction bases outside the gene matches: 5. The CDR3 runs 15 residues. CDR3 DNA sequence: TGTGCCAGTAGTATAGCTGGGGGACAGGGATACGAGCAGTACTTC. Its protein product is CASSIAGGQGYEQYF.

This rearrangement joins TRBV7-8 to TRBJ1-5; TRBD1 might be the D (6 bases). The V end lost 1 base, the J end lost 1 base, and 8 bases lay between the germline ends. The CDR3 is 15 residues long. Looked up from germline, CDR1 is SGHVS and CDR2 is FQNEAQ. This CDR3 is CASSLGTASNQPQHF. The CDR3 DNA reads as TGTGCCAGCAGCTTAGGGACAGCAAGCAATCAGCCCCAGCATTTT.

The chain combines TRBV5-4 with TRBJ1-5, with a tentative D call TRBD1 (6 bases). Between the trimmed V and J ends, which lost 4 bases and 1 base, there was a span of 9 bases. This CDR3 is built from 14 residues. The germline CDR1 and CDR2 sequences are SGHNT and YYREEE (reference sequence). Written as DNA, the CDR3 is TGTGCCAGCAGCCGAACAGGGAGCAATCAGCCCCAGCATTTT. Translation gives CASSRTGSNQPQHF.

The rearrangement joins TRBV30 to TRBJ1-5; TRBD1 matches 8 bases. In germline, CDR1 is GTSNPN, CDR2 SVGIG (reference sequence). This CDR3 comprises 14 residues. Trimming at V came to 2 bases and at J to 6 bases, leaving 6 bases not matched to a gene. The DNA of the CDR3 is TGTGCCTGGAGTCCCGGACAGGGTGGTCAGCCCCAGCATTTT. Protein sequence: CAWSPGQGGQPQHF.

This clone occurred a few times. The chain combines TRBV12-3 or TRBV12-4 with TRBJ1-2; TRBD1 might be the D (6 bases). This CDR3 is built from 12 residues. V lost 5 bases, J lost 5 bases, and 9 bases lay in between. The CDR3 protein is CASSDGQYGYTF. The CDR3 DNA reads as TGTGCCAGCAGTGATGGACAGTATGGCTACACCTTC.

The chain is built from TRBV7-2 and TRBJ1-5; D perhaps matches TRBD1 (6 bases). The CDR3 is made up of 16 amino acids. Trimming left V 2 bases short and J 4 bases short, with 15 bases between. CDR1 is SGHTA and CDR2 is FQGNSA in the germline V gene. The CDR3 protein is CASSLQGPVGNQPQHF. As DNA, the CDR3 is TGTGCCAGCAGCTTACAGGGGCCAGTAGGAAATCAGCCCCAGCATTTT.

This CDR3 reads CASSMAGLRVNSPLHF. As DNA, the CDR3 is TGTGCCAGTAGTATGGCAGGGCTAAGGGTGAATTCACCCCTCCACTTT. The V call is TRBV19, the J call TRBJ1-6, with D tentatively TRBD1 (5 bases). Trimming cost V 3 bases and J 7 bases, with 16 bases left between them. The CDR3 runs to 16 residues. Germline V gene sequence: CDR1 LNHDA, CDR2 SQIVND (reference sequence).

This clone was seen more than once but under ten times. The genes are TRBV5-4 and TRBJ2-1; 10 nucleotides align to TRBD2. Trimming removed 4 bases from V and 4 bases from J; junction bases left unmatched: 14. From germline, CDR1 is SGHNT and CDR2 YYREEE (reference sequence). CDR3 size: 18 residues. This chain's CDR3 is CASSRGASGSKGYNEQFF. The CDR3 bases are TGTGCCAGCAGCCGGGGTGCTAGCGGGAGTAAGGGGTACAATGAGCAGTTCTTC. The full variable domain, completed using reference TRBV5-4 and TRBJ2-1, is ETGVTQSPTHLIKTRGQQVTLRCSSQSGHNTVSWYQQALGQGPQFIFQYYREEENGRGNFPPRFSGLQFPNYSSELNVNALELDDSALYLCASSRGASGSKGYNEQFFGPGTRLTVL.

V is TRBV30 and J is TRBJ2-5; a possible D gene is TRBD2 (6 bases). CDR3 length: 14 amino acids. Germline V gene data show CDR1 as GTSNPN and CDR2 as SVGIG (reference sequence). Trimming removed 0 bases at V and 4 bases at J, with 12 bases between. For the CDR3, the DNA is TGTGCCTGGAGTGTAGGAGGGGCGATAGAGACCCAGTACTTC. Its protein is CAWSVGGAIETQYF.

The genes are TRBV11-2 and TRBJ2-7; 7 nucleotides line up with TRBD1. CDR3 size: 16 residues. Germline V gives CDR1 SGHAT, CDR2 FQNNGV. After removal of 1 base from V and 0 bases from J, the junction contained 6 bases not matched to a gene. The CDR3 DNA reads as TGTGCCAGCAGCTTAGCGATGCAGGGGGTCTCCTACGAGCAGTACTTC. Its translation is CASSLAMQGVSYEQYF.

V usage is TRBV9 and J usage is TRBJ1-1, with unresolved D. V was cut by 5 bases and J by 1 base, with 9 bases left in between. Germline V gene lookup returns CDR1 SGDLS and CDR2 YYNGEE. There are 13 residues in the CDR3. Written as DNA, the CDR3 is TGTGCCAGCAGTGTCGACACGAACACTGAAGCTTTCTTT. This sequence encodes CASSVDTNTEAFF.

The rearrangement links TRBV5-1 to TRBJ1-2; a weak D match, TRBD1 (5 bases). Trimming removed 4 bases at V and 2 bases at J, with 12 bases between. There are 14 residues in the CDR3. The germline V gene has CDR1 SGHRS and CDR2 YFSETQ. CDR3 residues: CASSTAPGNYGYTF. The CDR3 DNA reads as TGCGCCAGCAGCACCGCCCCAGGGAACTATGGCTACACCTTC.

A single count supports this clone. The chain couples TRBV2 to TRBJ1-5, with D unclear. CDR1 SNHLY and CDR2 FYNNEI come from the germline V gene. There are 14 residues in the CDR3. The V gene lost 8 bases and the J gene lost 0 bases, with 11 bases spanning the gap. CDR3 region: CASGYSDSNQPQHF. As DNA, the CDR3 is TGTGCCAGCGGCTACAGTGATAGCAATCAGCCCCAGCATTTT.

As for this clone: The junction shows a germline mismatch at one end, possibly a read error. This sequence joins TRBV4-1 and TRBJ2-7; TRBD1 aligns across 8 bases. Germline CDR1 is MGHRA and CDR2 is YSYEKL. This CDR3 is built from 15 residues. The CDR3 loop is CASSQDPLGQEGQNF. The CDR3 DNA follows: TGCGCCAGCAGCCAAGACCCTCTGGGACAGGAAGGACAAAACTTC.

This clone was seen only once. The rearrangement joins TRBV3-1 (or the pseudogene TRBV3-2) to TRBJ2-5; TRBD2 agrees at 12 bases. From germline, CDR1 is LGHDT and CDR2 YNNKEL (reference sequence). This CDR3 spans 20 amino acids. The V gene end was trimmed by 1 base and the J gene end by 4 bases; junction bases not matched to a gene: 16. The CDR3 is CASSQGIILTSGSFGETQYF. Here the CDR3 DNA reads TGTGCCAGCAGCCAAGGAATAATTTTGACTAGCGGGAGCTTTGGAGAGACCCAGTACTTC.

The chain recombines TRBV5-4 with TRBJ1-1, with D perhaps matching TRBD1 (6 bases). Between the trimmed V and J ends, which lost 0 bases and 6 bases, there was a span of 15 bases. This CDR3 comprises 15 residues. The germline V gene encodes CDR1 SGHNT and CDR2 YYREEE (reference sequence). This CDR3 reads CASSLDRVLTAEAFF. The CDR3 coding sequence is TGTGCCAGCAGCTTGGACAGGGTCCTAACGGCTGAAGCTTTCTTT.

The chain employs TRBV9 and TRBJ2-1, with TRBD2 matching over 7 bases. Germline V gene data show CDR1 as SGDLS and CDR2 as YYNGEE. V trimming: 1 base; J trimming: 1 base; junction bases outside the gene matches: 8. This CDR3 has 17 amino acids. Here the CDR3 reads CASSVSSGPVSYNEQFF. Here the CDR3 DNA reads TGTGCCAGCAGCGTAAGTAGCGGGCCTGTTTCCTACAATGAGCAGTTCTTC.

Only one count was recorded for this clone. The V gene is TRBV6-7, the J gene TRBJ2-7, with 7 nucleotides matching TRBD2. TRBV6-7 is given ORF status, its function remaining uncertain. This CDR3 comprises 17 residues. With 0 bases clipped from V and 2 bases from J, the junction kept 10 bases outside the gene matches. The CDR3 nucleotides read TGTGCCAGCAGTTACTCGGATACTGGCGGGAGCCCCTACGAGCAGTACTTC. Translation: CASSYSDTGGSPYEQYF.

The V and J genes are TRBV19 and TRBJ2-2, with unresolved D. This CDR3 is built from 17 residues. Trimming shortened V by 6 bases and J by 0 bases, and 17 bases separated the two germline ends. The V gene's germline CDR1 is LNHDA and CDR2 SQIVND (reference sequence). Here the CDR3 DNA reads TGTGCCAGTAGCCCCCGCCGGCAGGCCGCGAACACCGGGGAGCTGTTTTTT. Translation: CASSPRRQAANTGELFF.

This clone has a handful of counts. This chain links TRBV6-4 with TRBJ2-1, with 7 bases that match TRBD1. CDR3 length: 15 residues. The V segment lost 3 bases and the J segment 5 bases; nucleotides outside the gene matches: 7. Germline V CDR1 and CDR2: MRHNA, SNTAGT. The CDR3 DNA reads TGTGCCAGCAGTGATAACGAGGGGGCTCACAATGAGCAGTTCTTC. This gives the protein CASSDNEGAHNEQFF.

The count of this clone is one. V and J are TRBV21-1 and TRBJ1-2. TRBV21-1 is a pseudogene locus. There are 21 residues in the CDR3. The CDR3 DNA follows: TGTGCCAGCAGCACCTGGTTTCGTCCGCAGACCCACTACCCACGTGGGTGTGGCTACACCTTC. The encoded protein is CASSTWFRPQTHYPRGCGYTF.

The rearrangement links TRBV5-1 to TRBJ2-7, with D perhaps TRBD1 (5 bases). The germline V gene encodes CDR1 SGHRS and CDR2 YFSETQ. This CDR3 comprises 13 residues. Trimming shortened V by 0 bases and J by 5 bases, and 9 bases separated the two germline ends. CDR3 loop: CASSLGGRNEQYF. For the CDR3, the DNA is TGCGCCAGCAGCTTGGGGGGCCGAAACGAGCAGTACTTC.

The V gene is TRBV7-2, the J gene TRBJ2-1; D call uncertain. Deletions cut 1 base from V and 6 bases from J, with 13 bases between. This CDR3 has 15 residues. Germline V gene data show CDR1 as SGHTA and CDR2 as FQGNSA. The CDR3 loop reads CASSLDALTGNEQFF. The CDR3 DNA follows: TGTGCCAGCAGCTTAGATGCTCTTACGGGCAATGAGCAGTTCTTC. The whole variable domain, remainder taken from reference TRBV7-2 and TRBJ2-1, is GAGVSQSPSNKVTEKGKDVELRCDPISGHTALYWYRQSLGQGLEFLIYFQGNSAPDKSGLPSDRFSAERTGGSVSTLTIQRTQQEDSAVYLCASSLDALTGNEQFFGPGTRLTVL.